The entry below gives a single T cell receptor beta chain sequence along with its context. Its antigen remains undetermined. Per-base quality was not reported, and no clone a single base away is much larger than it. Each PCR received spiked-in synthetic TCR analog templates so that absolute template abundance could be estimated from read counts. The immunoSEQ assay was used to amplify TCRbeta CDR3 regions from genomic DNA with bias-controlled V and J gene primers. Rearranged TCRbeta segments were sequenced at approximately 20X coverage. Under the source paper's analysis protocol: Clustering was used to correct sequencing errors, and CDR3s were annotated against IMGT so that V, D and J genes could be assigned. Downstream analyses used only productive TCRbeta rearrangements, leaving out any out-of-frame or stop-codon sequences. To compute clonality, Shannon entropy was normalized by the log of the number of unique productive sequences and then subtracted from one. Fisher's exact test with Benjamini-Hochberg correction, using a cutoff of adjusted p below 0.01, was how clones that differed between time points or between blood and tumor were identified. TCRdb limited this immuneACCESS table to in-frame rearrangements with V and J called. A share of clones is missing; checked studies link under half to unresolved V genes, and the rest is unexplained. The V and J calls and the clone size are those of that table, but D and trimming were determined from the DNA. The sample table records some 40,000 clones; around 84% of these occur just once. Over 9.5% of the sample goes to the ten largest clones.

This record comes from a study of PD-L1 blockade in urothelial cancer (TCRdb year 2017). Broadly, across the study: Therapy was started at some point between 2013 and 2015 for all patients, and atezolizumab 1,200 mg was administered intravenously every 3 weeks. Pretreatment tumor samples, along with matched peripheral blood serially collected before and after atezolizumab treatment, were subjected to TCR sequencing. In the same patients, whole exome sequencing and RNA sequencing of pretreatment tumors were performed in addition to TCR sequencing. Patients had an ECOG performance status of 0 or 1 and had received between 0 and 3 prior chemotherapy regimens. Durable clinical benefit was defined as a progression-free survival longer than 6 months, and TCR features were additionally tested against progression-free survival and overall survival. Blood samples gave median yields of about 150,000 T cells and over 80,000 unique TCRs, along with a median clonality of 0.080. About 90% of the roughly 30 patients were males with bladder-origin urothelial cancer, and about 65% of the roughly 30 reported a prior smoking history. Durable clinical benefit was achieved by nine patients and was not achieved by 20 patients. The study, an exploratory multi-omic analysis, examined somatic, immune and clinical correlates of response to PD-L1 blockade with atezolizumab in urothelial cancer. Blood samples were analyzed 3 weeks after the start of treatment (second dose) and 6 weeks after the start of treatment. Some 29 patients had pretreatment blood TCR-seq, some 24 had at least one posttreatment blood collection, and some 24 had tumor TCR-seq. On the study overall, not on this receptor specifically: Because the sample size was small (n ≈ 30) and many of the analyses were exploratory, the results are meant to be hypothesis-generating. At 3 weeks after the start of treatment, tumor-associated TCR clones in peripheral blood had expanded more in patients with durable benefit (n ≈ 20, p = 0.022). Improved progression-free and overall survival was found to be associated with pretreatment peripheral blood TCR clonality below the median.

CDR1 and CDR2 are read off the germline V gene (reference sequence) as SEHNR and FQNEAQ. Measured from the cysteine to the phenylalanine, the CDR3 is 17 residues long. The sequence is cut down to CDR3 DNA, 51 bases in frame from base 1. Ends trimmed: V by 4 bases, J by 0 bases; bases unmatched to a gene: 6. The time point label here, explained by the study, means: peripheral blood 6 weeks after treatment start. The cohort included 29 patients with locally advanced or metastatic urothelial carcinoma who were treated at Memorial Sloan Kettering on a trial protocol. Peripheral blood mononuclear cells were collected pretreatment and during treatment, at between 1 and 8 total time points per patient. The Qiagen DNeasy Blood extraction kit was used to purify genomic DNA from total PBMCs and tumor samples. Collected pretreatment and during treatment, PBMCs were isolated and stored as previously described.

The origin of this receptor is a middle-aged man with urothelial cancer. Source: PBMCs, taken around atezolizumab (anti-PD-L1) treatment. This sequence uses TRBV7-9 and TRBJ1-3; 10 nucleotides in the junction match TRBD1. The DNA sequence reads TGTGCCAGCAGCTCCGGACAGGGGGGAGCCTCTGGAAACACCATATATTTT. It specifies CASSSGQGGASGNTIYF.